Presented here are 20 T cell receptor beta chains from one specimen sequenced in a study of blood T cell repertoires in COVID-19. Using immunoSEQ multiplex PCR, the repertoire was profiled, and TCRdb retains in-frame clones only, with some absent. The sample lists 100,000 to 150,000 clones; about 88% were seen once. Input material: peripheral blood. These TCRs come from a woman aged 80 or over with acute or convalescent COVID-19.

The rearrangement links TRBV5-1 to TRBJ2-2; D ambiguous. The length of the CDR3 is 14 residues. The V and J ends lost 0 bases and 1 base respectively, with 4 bases between them. The germline V gene has CDR1 SGHRS and CDR2 YFSETQ. CDR3 in DNA: TGCGCCAGCAGCTTGGTCGGGAACACCGGGGAGCTGTTTTTT. Translation: CASSLVGNTGELFF.

This chain joins TRBV29-1 and TRBJ1-4; TRBD1 aligns across 7 bases. Germline lookup yields CDR1 SQVTM and CDR2 ANQGSEA. This CDR3 is built from 13 residues. Unmatched junction bases numbered 6, after V lost 8 bases and J lost 3 bases. The CDR3 loop reads CSCQQGSNEKLFF. CDR3 in DNA: TGCAGCTGTCAACAGGGGTCTAATGAAAAACTGTTTTTT. Full variable domain (remainder filled in from reference TRBV29-1 and TRBJ1-4): SAVISQKPSRDICQRGTSLTIQCQVDSQVTMMFWYRQQPGQSLTLIATANQGSEATYESGFVIDKFPISRPNLTFSTLTVSNMSPEDSSIYLCSCQQGSNEKLFFGSGTQLSVL.

This clone was seen more than once but under ten times. CDR3: CASSLFTNEKLFF. In DNA form, the CDR3 reads TGTGCCAGCAGTCTGTTCACTAATGAAAAACTGTTTTTT. The chain has TRBV7-2 and TRBJ1-4; no clear D gene. This CDR3 region has 13 residues. V was clipped by 6 bases and J by 2 bases, with 7 bases between them. Germline CDR1 is SGHTA and CDR2 is FQGNSA.

J is TRBJ2-7 and V is TRBV10-3; TRBD1 aligns across 10 bases. With V trimmed by 10 bases and J by 5 bases, 8 bases remained unmatched. The CDR3 runs 13 residues. Germline CDR1 ENHRY, CDR2 SYGVKD. The CDR3 sequence is CATTDRGRNEQYF. The CDR3 nucleotides are TGTGCCACCACAGACAGGGGGCGGAACGAGCAGTACTTC.

The chain carries TRBV7-9 and TRBJ1-4, with a possible D match to TRBD1 (6 bases). The germline V gene has CDR1 SEHNR and CDR2 FQNEAQ (reference sequence). Trimming stripped 0 bases from V and 8 bases from J, with 10 bases between. The CDR3 has 14 amino acids. In nucleotides, the CDR3 is TGTGCCAGCAGCTTAGCACAGGGTGAGGAAAAACTGTTTTTT. Translation gives CASSLAQGEEKLFF.

The V gene is TRBV2, the J gene TRBJ2-1; TRBD1 might be the D (5 bases). With 5 bases removed from V and 2 bases from J, the gap between germline ends came to 13 bases. The length of the CDR3 is 15 residues. Germline V gene sequence: CDR1 SNHLY, CDR2 FYNNEI. CDR3 sequence (DNA): TGTGCCAGCAGTCGGAAGGGGATCCCCTACAATGAGCAGTTCTTC. Its protein is CASSRKGIPYNEQFF.

The chain uses TRBV5-5 and TRBJ1-4; D perhaps matches TRBD1 (5 bases). The V and J ends lost 1 base and 7 bases respectively, with 11 bases between them. This CDR3 has 14 amino acids. The germline CDR1 and CDR2 sequences are SGHKS and YYEKEE (reference sequence). The CDR3 reads CASSLNRKSEKLFF. In nucleotides, the CDR3 is TGTGCCAGCAGCTTGAACAGGAAGAGTGAAAAACTGTTTTTT.

This clone has only one observation. This chain links TRBV28 with TRBJ2-1; TRBD2 aligns across 7 bases. The CDR3 spans 14 residues. The germline gives CDR1 MDHEN, CDR2 SYDVKM. V lost 7 bases and J lost 2; bases outside the gene matches: 5. The CDR3, as DNA: TGTGCCAGCACTACTAGCGTAACCTACAATGAGCAGTTCTTC. The encoded protein is CASTTSVTYNEQFF.

The chain is built from TRBV19 and TRBJ1-3, with no clear D. Germline V CDR1 and CDR2: LNHDA, SQIVND (reference sequence). The CDR3 has 11 residues. Trimming cost V 6 bases and J 8 bases, with 8 bases left between them. The CDR3 DNA reads TGTGCCAGTAGGAGTTTATACACCATATATTTT. Translation: CASRSLYTIYF. Full variable domain (missing parts from reference TRBV19 and TRBJ1-3): DGGITQSPKYLFRKEGQNVTLSCEQNLNHDAMYWYRQDPGQGLRLIYYSQIVNDFQKGDIAEGYSVSREKKESFPLTVTSAQKNPTAFYLCASRSLYTIYFGEGSWLTVV.

The chain employs TRBV7-8 and TRBJ2-7, with TRBD1 as a possible D gene (5 bases). With 1 base removed from V and 5 bases from J, the gap between germline ends came to 12 bases. Germline assignment: CDR1 SGHVS and CDR2 FQNEAQ. The CDR3 is 14 amino acids. The CDR3 is CASSLVPGIHEQYF. The CDR3 DNA is TGTGCCAGCAGCTTAGTCCCAGGGATCCACGAGCAGTACTTC.

The J gene is TRBJ1-3, the V gene TRBV7-2, with unresolved D. Germline CDR1 SGHTA, CDR2 FQGNSA. V was shortened by 1 base and J by 6 bases, with 7 bases between the two germline ends. The CDR3 covers 13 residues. CDR3 DNA: TGTGCCAGCAGCTTAGGGCGGGAAAACACCATATATTTT. This translates into CASSLGRENTIYF.

V is TRBV11-2 and J is TRBJ2-1, with TRBD2 matching over 7 bases. Trimming at V came to 1 base and at J to 7 bases, leaving 7 bases not matched to a gene. The germline gives CDR1 SGHAT, CDR2 FQNNGV. CDR3 length: 15 residues. CDR3 in amino acids: CASSLVGGGVNEQFF. The DNA of the CDR3 is TGTGCCAGCAGCTTAGTTGGGGGAGGGGTTAATGAGCAGTTCTTC.

V is TRBV5-8 and J is TRBJ2-3; D remains ambiguous. V was trimmed by 5 bases and J by 3 bases, leaving 10 bases between them. Germline CDR1 and CDR2: SGHTS and YDEGEE. The CDR3 has 13 amino acids. CDR3 loop: CASSPTYTDTQYF. Here the CDR3 DNA reads TGTGCCAGCAGTCCAACCTATACAGATACGCAGTATTTT.

The chain carries TRBV9 and TRBJ2-3; 7 nucleotides match TRBD2. Trimming cost V 5 bases and J 2 bases; bases outside gene matches: 8. The CDR3 contains 15 residues. Germline assignment: CDR1 SGDLS and CDR2 YYNGEE. The CDR3 DNA is TGTGCCAGCAGGAAGGGAGGGATCGACACAGATACGCAGTATTTT. Protein sequence: CASRKGGIDTDTQYF.

CDR3 nucleotides: TGTGCCAGCCAGGCTAGCTTATACAATGAGCAGTTCTTC. This sequence encodes CASQASLYNEQFF. This chain links TRBV11-3 with TRBJ2-1, with D possibly being TRBD2 (5 bases). The germline V gene encodes CDR1 SGHNT and CDR2 YENEEA. V was clipped by 8 bases and J by 4 bases, with 12 bases between them. The CDR3 has 13 amino acids.

This chain links TRBV28 with TRBJ2-2, with D hard to call. V was trimmed by 5 bases and J by 0 bases, leaving 7 bases between them. The CDR3 sequence is 14 residues long. Germline V gives CDR1 MDHEN, CDR2 SYDVKM. As DNA, the CDR3 is TGTGCCAGCAGTGGCCACCCGAACACCGGGGAGCTGTTTTTT. It encodes CASSGHPNTGELFF. Filled out from reference TRBV28 and TRBJ2-2, the complete variable domain reads DVKVTQSSRYLVKRTGEKVFLECVQDMDHENMFWYRQDPGLGLRLIYFSYDVKMKEKGDIPEGYSVSREKKERFSLILESASTNQTSMYLCASSGHPNTGELFFGEGSRLTVL.

This sequence joins TRBV27 and TRBJ2-1; 7 bases agree with TRBD2. Germline assignment: CDR1 MNHEY and CDR2 SMNVEV (reference sequence). With 3 bases clipped from V and 4 bases from J, the junction kept 6 bases outside the gene matches. The CDR3 has 15 amino acids. The chain's CDR3 is CASSFTASGYNEQFF. CDR3 coding DNA: TGTGCCAGCAGTTTTACGGCTAGCGGTTACAATGAGCAGTTCTTC.

This chain connects TRBV6-4 to TRBJ1-6, with D perhaps TRBD1 (5 bases). Germline CDR1 and CDR2: MRHNA and SNTAGT. The CDR3 length is 14 residues. Deletions cut 6 bases from V and 6 bases from J, with 12 bases between. The CDR3 nucleotides read TGTGCCAGCAGGGAAGGGGTTCGTAATTCACCCCTCCACTTT. Its translation is CASREGVRNSPLHF.

The chain joins TRBV27 to TRBJ2-1; D is uncertain. CDR1 is MNHEY and CDR2 is SMNVEV in the germline V gene (reference sequence). The CDR3 totals 15 residues. Trimming shortened V by 3 bases and J by 5 bases, and 14 bases separated the two germline ends. The CDR3, as DNA: TGTGCCAGCAGTTTTGGTAGCCATCCGAACAATGAGCAGTTCTTC. Translation gives CASSFGSHPNNEQFF.

The rearrangement links TRBV5-6 to TRBJ1-5; 7 bases map to TRBD1. CDR1 and CDR2 from the germline V gene are SGHDT and YYEEEE. The CDR3 consists of 18 residues. With 2 bases clipped from V and 2 bases from J, the junction kept 13 bases outside the gene matches. This CDR3 is CASSLTGADIWGNQPQHF. DNA for the CDR3: TGTGCCAGCAGCTTAACAGGGGCCGACATTTGGGGCAATCAGCCCCAGCATTTT.